This TCR beta chain was sequenced during a study of blood T cell repertoires in COVID-19. Across the study: The samples span acute and convalescent COVID-19 from the United States, Italy and Spain.

Per the authors' pipeline: Nucleated cell counts were estimated from reference gene primer amplification. The repertoire was sequenced with immunoSEQ multiplex PCR; TCRdb's copy has only in-frame clones and lacks some. Clone size and V and J calls were adopted from that table, with D and trimming inferred from the DNA. In the table there are tens of thousands of clones, approximately 84% of which are singletons. The CDR3 spans 13 residues. Unmatched junction bases numbered 4, after V lost 1 base and J lost 6 bases. Per the germline V gene, CDR1 is GTSNPN and CDR2 is SVGIG (reference sequence). The gene calls are TRBV30 and TRBJ2-7, with 9 bases that match TRBD1. The receptor was derived from a woman aged 70 to 79 in a cohort sampled during active COVID-19. The sample taken for sequencing was peripheral blood. The CDR3 region is CAWSETGGFEQYF. For the CDR3, the DNA is TGTGCCTGGAGTGAGACAGGGGGGTTCGAGCAGTACTTC.